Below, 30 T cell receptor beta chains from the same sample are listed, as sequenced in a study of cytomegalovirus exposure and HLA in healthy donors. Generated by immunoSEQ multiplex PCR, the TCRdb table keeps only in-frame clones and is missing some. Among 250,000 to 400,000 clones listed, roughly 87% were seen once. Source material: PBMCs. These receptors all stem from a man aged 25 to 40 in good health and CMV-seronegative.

This CDR3 reads CASSPPLLGQPGDYGYTF. The CDR3 DNA follows: TGTGCCAGCAGCCCCCCCTTGCTGGGACAACCGGGCGACTATGGCTACACCTTC. The chain employs TRBV7-9 and TRBJ1-2; maybe TRBD1 (6 bases). CDR1 and CDR2 (germline): SEHNR, FQNEAQ (reference sequence). Trimming left V 5 bases short and J 3 bases short, with 25 bases between. The CDR3 length is 18 residues.

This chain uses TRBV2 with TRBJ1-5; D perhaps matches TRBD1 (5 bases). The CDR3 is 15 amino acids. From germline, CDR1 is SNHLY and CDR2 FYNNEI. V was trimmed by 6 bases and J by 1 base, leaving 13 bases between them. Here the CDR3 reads CASSPRDSSNQPQHF. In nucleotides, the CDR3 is TGTGCCAGCAGCCCAAGAGACAGCAGCAATCAGCCCCAGCATTTT. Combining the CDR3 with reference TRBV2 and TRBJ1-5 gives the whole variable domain EPEVTQTPSHQVTQMGQEVILRCVPISNHLYFYWYRQILGQKVEFLVSFYNNEISEKSEIFDDQFSVERPDGSNFTLKIRSTKLEDSAMYFCASSPRDSSNQPQHFGDGTRLSIL.

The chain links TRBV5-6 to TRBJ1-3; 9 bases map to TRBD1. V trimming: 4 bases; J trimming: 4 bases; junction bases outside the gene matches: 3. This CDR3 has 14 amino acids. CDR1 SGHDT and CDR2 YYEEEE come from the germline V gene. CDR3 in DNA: TGTGCCAGCAGCCGGACAGGGGTAGGAAACACCATATATTTT. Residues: CASSRTGVGNTIYF.

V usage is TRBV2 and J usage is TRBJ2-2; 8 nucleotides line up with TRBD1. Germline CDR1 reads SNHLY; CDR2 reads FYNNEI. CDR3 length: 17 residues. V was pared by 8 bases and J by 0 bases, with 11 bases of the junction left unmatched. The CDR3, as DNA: TGTGCCAGCGGTCTGGATCCGGGACAGGCGAACACCGGGGAGCTGTTTTTT. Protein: CASGLDPGQANTGELFF.

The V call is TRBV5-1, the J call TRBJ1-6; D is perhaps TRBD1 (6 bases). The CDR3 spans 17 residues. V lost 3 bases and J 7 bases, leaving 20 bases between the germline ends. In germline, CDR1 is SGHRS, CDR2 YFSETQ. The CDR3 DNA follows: TGCGCCAGCAGCTGGGACCGACAATTGGGACAAAATTCACCCCTCCACTTT. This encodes CASSWDRQLGQNSPLHF.

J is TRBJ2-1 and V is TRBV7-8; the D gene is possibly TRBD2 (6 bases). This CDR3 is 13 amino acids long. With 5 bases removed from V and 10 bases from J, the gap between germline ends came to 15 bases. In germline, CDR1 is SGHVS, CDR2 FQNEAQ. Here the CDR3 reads CASSGGASVEQFF. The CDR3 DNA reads TGTGCCAGCAGCGGGGGAGCTAGCGTGGAGCAGTTCTTC.

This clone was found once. The CDR3 nucleotides read TGCAGCGTTTCTACAGGGGGCAAGGGGGAAAAACTGTTTTTT. Protein product: CSVSTGGKGEKLFF. The chain links TRBV29-1 to TRBJ1-4; 9 nucleotides align to TRBD1. The trim removed 5 bases at V and 8 bases at J, leaving 9 bases unmatched. There are 14 residues in the CDR3. Germline V lookup: CDR1 SQVTM, CDR2 ANQGSEA.

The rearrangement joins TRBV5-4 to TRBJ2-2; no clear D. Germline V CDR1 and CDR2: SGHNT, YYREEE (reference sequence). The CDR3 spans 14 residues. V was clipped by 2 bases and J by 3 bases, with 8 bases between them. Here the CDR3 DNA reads TGTGCCAGCAGCTTTTCCCAGTACACCGGGGAGCTGTTTTTT. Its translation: CASSFSQYTGELFF.

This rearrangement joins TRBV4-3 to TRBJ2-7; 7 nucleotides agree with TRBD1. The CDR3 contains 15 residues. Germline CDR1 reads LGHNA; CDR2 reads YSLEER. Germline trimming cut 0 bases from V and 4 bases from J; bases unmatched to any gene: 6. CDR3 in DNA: TGCGCCAGCAGCCAAGATAGGCAACAGGGGTACGAGCAGTACTTC. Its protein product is CASSQDRQQGYEQYF.

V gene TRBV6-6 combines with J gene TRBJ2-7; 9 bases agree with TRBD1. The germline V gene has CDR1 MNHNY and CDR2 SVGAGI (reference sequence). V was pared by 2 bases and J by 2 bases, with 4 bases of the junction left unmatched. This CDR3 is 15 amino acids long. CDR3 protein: CASSYGRQGAYEQYF. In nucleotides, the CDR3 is TGTGCCAGCAGTTACGGACGACAGGGGGCCTACGAGCAGTACTTC.

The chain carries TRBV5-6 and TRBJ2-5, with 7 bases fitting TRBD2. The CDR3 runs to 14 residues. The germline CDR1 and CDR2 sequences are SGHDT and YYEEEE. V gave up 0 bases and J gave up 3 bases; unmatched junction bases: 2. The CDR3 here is CASSLAGREETQYF. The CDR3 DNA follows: TGTGCCAGCAGCTTGGCGGGGAGGGAAGAGACCCAGTACTTC.

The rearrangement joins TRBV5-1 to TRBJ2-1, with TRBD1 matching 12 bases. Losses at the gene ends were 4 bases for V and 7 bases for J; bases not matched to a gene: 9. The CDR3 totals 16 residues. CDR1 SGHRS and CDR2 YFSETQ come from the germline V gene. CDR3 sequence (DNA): TGCGCCAGCAGCCTGGAGGGGACAGGGGGCCTAAATGAGCAGTTCTTC. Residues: CASSLEGTGGLNEQFF.

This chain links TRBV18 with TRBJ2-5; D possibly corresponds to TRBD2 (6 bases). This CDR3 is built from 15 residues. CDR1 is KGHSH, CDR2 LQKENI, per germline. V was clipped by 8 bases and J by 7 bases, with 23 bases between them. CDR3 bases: TGTGCCAGCCGCGAACTAGCACAGTCAACGGGGACCCAGTACTTC. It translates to CASRELAQSTGTQYF.

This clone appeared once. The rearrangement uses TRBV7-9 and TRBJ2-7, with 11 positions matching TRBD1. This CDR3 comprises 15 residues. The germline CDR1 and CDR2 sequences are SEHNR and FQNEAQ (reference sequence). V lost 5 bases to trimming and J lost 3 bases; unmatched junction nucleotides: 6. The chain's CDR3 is CASSLDRGPYYEQYF. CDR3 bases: TGTGCCAGCAGCCTGGACAGGGGGCCTTACTACGAGCAGTACTTC.

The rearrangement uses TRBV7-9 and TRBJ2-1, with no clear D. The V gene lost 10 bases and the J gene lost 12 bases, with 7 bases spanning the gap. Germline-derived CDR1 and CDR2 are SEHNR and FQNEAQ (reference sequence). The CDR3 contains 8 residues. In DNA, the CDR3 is TGTGCCACAACGGTGCAGTTCTTC. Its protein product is CATTVQFF. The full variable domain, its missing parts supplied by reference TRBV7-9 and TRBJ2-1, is DTGVSQNPRHKITKRGQNVTFRCDPISEHNRLYWYRQTLGQGPEFLTYFQNEAQLEKSRLLSDRFSAERPKGSFSTLEIQRTEQGDSAMYLCATTVQFFGPGTRLTVL.

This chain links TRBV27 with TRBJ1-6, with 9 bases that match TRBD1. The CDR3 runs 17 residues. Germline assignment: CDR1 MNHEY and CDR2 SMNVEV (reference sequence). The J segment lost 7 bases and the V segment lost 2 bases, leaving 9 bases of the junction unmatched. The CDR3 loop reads CASSLGTGKSWNSPLHF. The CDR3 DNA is TGTGCCAGCAGTTTAGGGACAGGGAAGAGTTGGAATTCACCCCTCCACTTT.

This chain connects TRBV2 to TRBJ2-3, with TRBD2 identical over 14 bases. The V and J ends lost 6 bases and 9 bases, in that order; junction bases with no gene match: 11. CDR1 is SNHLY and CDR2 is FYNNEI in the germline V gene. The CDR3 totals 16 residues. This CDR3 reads CASRSGTSGGPRTQYF. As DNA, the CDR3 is TGTGCCAGCAGATCAGGGACTAGCGGGGGACCGAGGACGCAGTATTTT.

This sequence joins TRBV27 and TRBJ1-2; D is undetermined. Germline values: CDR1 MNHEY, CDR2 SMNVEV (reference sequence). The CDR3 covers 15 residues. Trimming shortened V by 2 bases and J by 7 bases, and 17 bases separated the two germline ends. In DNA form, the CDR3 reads TGTGCCAGCAGTTTAGAGGGCAGGTTAGGGCTTGGCTACACCTTC. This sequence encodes CASSLEGRLGLGYTF.

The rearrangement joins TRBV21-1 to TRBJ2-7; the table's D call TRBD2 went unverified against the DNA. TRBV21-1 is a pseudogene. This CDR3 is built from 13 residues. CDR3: CASGSGGDYEQYF. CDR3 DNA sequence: TGTGCCAGCGGTAGCGGGGGGGACTACGAGCAGTACTTC.

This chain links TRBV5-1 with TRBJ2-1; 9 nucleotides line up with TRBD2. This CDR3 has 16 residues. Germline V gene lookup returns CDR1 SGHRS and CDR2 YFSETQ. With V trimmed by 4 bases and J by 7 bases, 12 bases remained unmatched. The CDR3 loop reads CASSPGAQRGANEQFF. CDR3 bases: TGCGCCAGCAGCCCGGGAGCCCAGCGGGGGGCAAATGAGCAGTTCTTC.

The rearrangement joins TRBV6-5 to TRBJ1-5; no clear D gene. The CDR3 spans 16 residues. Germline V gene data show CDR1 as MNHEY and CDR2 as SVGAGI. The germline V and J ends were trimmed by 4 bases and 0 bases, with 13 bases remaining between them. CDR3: CASSSQYGDSNQPQHF. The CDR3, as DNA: TGTGCCAGCAGTTCCCAATACGGTGATAGCAATCAGCCCCAGCATTTT.

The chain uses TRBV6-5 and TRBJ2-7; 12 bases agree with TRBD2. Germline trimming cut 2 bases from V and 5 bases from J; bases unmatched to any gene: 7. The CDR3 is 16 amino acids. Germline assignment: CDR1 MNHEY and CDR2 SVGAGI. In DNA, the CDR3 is TGTGCCAGCAGTTACCGTACTAGCGGGGGGTTCAACGAGCAGTACTTC. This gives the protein CASSYRTSGGFNEQYF.

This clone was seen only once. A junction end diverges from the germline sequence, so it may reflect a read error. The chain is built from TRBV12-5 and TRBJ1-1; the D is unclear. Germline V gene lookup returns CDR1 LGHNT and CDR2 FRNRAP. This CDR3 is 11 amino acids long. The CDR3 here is CASGLARYGEF. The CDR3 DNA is TGTGCTAGTGGTTTAGCGAGGTATGGGGAGTTT.

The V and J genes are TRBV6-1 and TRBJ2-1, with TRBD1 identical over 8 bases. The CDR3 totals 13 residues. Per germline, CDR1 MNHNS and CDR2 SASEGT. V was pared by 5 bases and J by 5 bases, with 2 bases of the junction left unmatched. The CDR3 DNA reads TGTGCCAGCAGTACGGACAGGGACAATGAGCAGTTCTTC. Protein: CASSTDRDNEQFF.

CDR3 amino acids: CSVEDRTDYEQYF. For the CDR3, the DNA is TGCAGCGTTGAAGACCGGACTGACTACGAGCAGTACTTC. The chain carries TRBV29-1 and TRBJ2-7, with D possibly being TRBD2 (5 bases). This CDR3 region has 13 residues. Germline CDR1 and CDR2: SQVTM and ANQGSEA. V was shortened by 0 bases and J by 3 bases, with 9 bases between the two germline ends.

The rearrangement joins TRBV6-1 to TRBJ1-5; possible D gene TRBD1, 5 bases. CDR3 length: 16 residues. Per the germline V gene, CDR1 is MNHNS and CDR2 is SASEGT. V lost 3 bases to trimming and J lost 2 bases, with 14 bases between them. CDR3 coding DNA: TGTGCCAGCAGTGAGATCGACAGTAGGGGCAATCAGCCCCAGCATTTT. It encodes CASSEIDSRGNQPQHF.

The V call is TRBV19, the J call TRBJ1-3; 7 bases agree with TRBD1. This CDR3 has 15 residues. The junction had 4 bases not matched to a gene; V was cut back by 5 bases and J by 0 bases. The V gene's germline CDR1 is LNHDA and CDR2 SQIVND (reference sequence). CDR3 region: CASSPGTASGNTIYF. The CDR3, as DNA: TGTGCCAGTAGTCCCGGGACAGCCTCTGGAAACACCATATATTTT.

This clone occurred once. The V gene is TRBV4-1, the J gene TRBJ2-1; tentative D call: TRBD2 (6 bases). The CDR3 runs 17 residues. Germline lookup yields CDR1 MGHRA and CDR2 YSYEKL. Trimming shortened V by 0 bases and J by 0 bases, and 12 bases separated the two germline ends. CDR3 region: CASSQDPGGISYNEQFF. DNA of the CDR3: TGCGCCAGCAGCCAAGATCCGGGCGGGATCTCCTACAATGAGCAGTTCTTC.

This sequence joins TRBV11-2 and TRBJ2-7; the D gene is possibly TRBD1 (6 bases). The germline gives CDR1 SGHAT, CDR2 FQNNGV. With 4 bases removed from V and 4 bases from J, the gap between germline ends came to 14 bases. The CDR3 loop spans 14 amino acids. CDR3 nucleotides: TGTGCCAGCAGCTCCACAGGGAACAAGTACGAGCAGTACTTC. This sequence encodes CASSSTGNKYEQYF.

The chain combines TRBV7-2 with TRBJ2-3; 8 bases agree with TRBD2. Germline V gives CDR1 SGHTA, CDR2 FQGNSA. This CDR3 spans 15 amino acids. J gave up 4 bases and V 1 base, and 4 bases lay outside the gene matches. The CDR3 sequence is CASSLGSGGSDTQYF. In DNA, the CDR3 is TGTGCCAGCAGCTTAGGGTCGGGGGGGTCAGATACGCAGTATTTT.